The clone carrying this T cell receptor (beta chain) was recorded once. V gave up 5 bases and J gave up 2 bases, with 10 bases separating them. The germline gives CDR1 SQVTM, CDR2 ANQGSEA. The CDR3 sequence is 13 residues long. These data come from a study of blood T cell repertoires in COVID-19. Here immunoSEQ multiplex PCR was the method, and the copy in TCRdb shows in-frame clones only, minus some. This sample has over 60,000 clones, with approximately 90% found just once. Material for sequencing was peripheral blood. This chain uses TRBV29-1 with TRBJ1-3; a possible D gene is TRBD1 (6 bases). The TCR sequence derives from an elderly woman with active COVID-19. CDR3 coding DNA: TGCAGCGTTTCCCAGGGGACTGGAAACACCATATATTTT. Translating gives CSVSQGTGNTIYF.